Given below is one TCR beta chain in context. The data derive from a study of blood T cell repertoires in COVID-19. Trimming at V came to 11 bases and at J to 2 bases, leaving 18 bases not matched to a gene. The CDR3 extends over 17 amino acids. Germline V CDR1 and CDR2: SNHLY, FYNNEI. TCRdb keeps only in-frame clones here, not all; method: immunoSEQ multiplex PCR. The table records 230,000 or so clones, around four fifths of them present only once. This chain connects TRBV2 to TRBJ2-1; 7 bases agree with TRBD1. The sequenced sample was peripheral blood. The sequence derives from a man aged 35 to 55 with active or convalescent COVID-19. The CDR3 nucleotides read TGTGCCTGCCGAGAACAGGGGTCCACCAGTCCCTACAATGAGCAGTTCTTC. Protein product: CACREQGSTSPYNEQFF.